Shown below are 9 T cell receptor beta chains from a single sample sequenced in a study of shared clonotypes between healthy human individuals. Sequencing was performed with immunoSEQ multiplex PCR; in TCRdb, only in-frame clones are kept and a portion is missing. The sample lists under 600,000 clones, about 75% seen once, with around 12% in the top ten. Source material: PBMCs. All receptors derive from a woman between 40 and 55 years old in good health. Some clones in this sample may be carry-over from other donors' samples.

This clone was seen a single time. The rearrangement joins TRBV7-2 to TRBJ2-7; D is possibly TRBD1 (5 bases). Germline CDR1 is SGHTA and CDR2 is FQGNSA. The V end was cut by 6 bases, the J end by 3 bases, with 15 bases between. The CDR3 consists of 14 residues. The CDR3 region has the DNA TGTGCCAGCAGTTTTCCAACAGGAATCTACGAGCAGTACTTC. Translated, it gives CASSFPTGIYEQYF.

In DNA, the CDR3 is TGCGCCAGCAGCTTGGACCGAGCTTCGACCTACAATGAGCAGTTCTTC. It codes for CASSLDRASTYNEQFF. The gene calls are TRBV5-1 and TRBJ2-1; unclear D gene. This CDR3 spans 16 amino acids. V was cut by 0 bases and J by 2 bases, with 12 bases left in between. Germline V CDR1 and CDR2: SGHRS, YFSETQ.

This clone was detected once. This sequence joins TRBV5-3 and TRBJ2-2; possibly TRBD1 or TRBD2 for D (5 bases each). TRBV5-3 falls under the ORF class, with uncertain function. CDR3 length: 16 residues. With 9 bases removed from V and 0 bases from J, the gap between germline ends came to 18 bases. The CDR3 bases are TGTGCCAACCGCGTCCCGGGGCCTGCGAACACCGGGGAGCTGTTTTTT. Translating gives CANRVPGPANTGELFF.

This clone was seen a few times. V and J are TRBV18 and TRBJ1-1; D not certain. Trimming pared 6 bases from V and 4 bases from J, leaving 12 bases between. The CDR3 covers 13 residues. Germline V lookup: CDR1 KGHSH, CDR2 LQKENI. The CDR3 region has the DNA TGTGCCAGCTCCCCTAATTGGGGCACTGAAGCTTTCTTT. This translates into CASSPNWGTEAFF.

This chain connects TRBV6-5 to TRBJ2-2; 10 positions match TRBD1. Looked up from germline, CDR1 is MNHEY and CDR2 is SVGAGI. V trimming: 5 bases; J trimming: 1 base; junction bases outside the gene matches: 1. The CDR3 has 15 residues. Here the CDR3 DNA reads TGTGCCAGCAGTGGGGACAGGGGGAACACCGGGGAGCTGTTTTTT. Protein: CASSGDRGNTGELFF.

The V gene is TRBV25-1, the J gene TRBJ2-1, with 8 bases that match TRBD2. V lost 3 bases and J lost 7; bases outside the gene matches: 8. In germline, CDR1 is MGHDK, CDR2 SYGVNS. The CDR3 extends over 15 amino acids. In DNA form, the CDR3 reads TGTGCCAGCAGTGAGAGCGGGAGCTTCACGAATGAGCAGTTCTTC. The encoded protein is CASSESGSFTNEQFF.

The J gene is TRBJ1-5, the V gene TRBV4-1; D is unresolved. Germline CDR1 MGHRA, CDR2 YSYEKL. The CDR3 totals 17 residues. V lost 0 bases, J lost 0 bases, and 12 bases lay in between. Written as DNA, the CDR3 is TGCGCCAGCAGCCAAGAATATCCAGCGGATAGCAATCAGCCCCAGCATTTT. As protein: CASSQEYPADSNQPQHF.

This rearrangement joins TRBV19 to TRBJ1-5; TRBD1 might be the D (5 bases). The CDR3 is 15 amino acids. Trimming removed 3 bases from V and 3 bases from J, with 12 bases in between. Germline CDR1 LNHDA, CDR2 SQIVND (reference sequence). The CDR3 spells CASSIGAPANQPQHF. In nucleotides, the CDR3 is TGTGCCAGTAGTATTGGGGCGCCGGCCAATCAGCCCCAGCATTTT.

The J gene is TRBJ2-1, the V gene TRBV28; tentative D call: TRBD2 (6 bases). The CDR3 is 15 amino acids. The ends were cut back, 2 bases at V and 1 base at J, with 9 bases in the middle. Germline V gene lookup returns CDR1 MDHEN and CDR2 SYDVKM. DNA for the CDR3: TGTGCCAGCAGTTTAACCGGGAGATCCTACAATGAGCAGTTCTTC. This codes for CASSLTGRSYNEQFF.